Listed below are T cell receptor beta chains from one sample, sequenced in a study of cytomegalovirus exposure and HLA in healthy donors. The table came from immunoSEQ multiplex PCR; TCRdb's copy has only in-frame clones and leaves some out. This table holds about 69,000 clones, 76% found once. Material for sequencing was PBMCs. These receptor sequences come from a man aged 18 to 35 in good health and CMV-seronegative. Both conserved end residues are part of each CDR3. The D gene is left open where the match is weak. Only some rows state a clone size, as once, few, many or a class for expanded clones.

>-|TRBJ2-6|-|TRBV11-2
CASSPQNSGANVLTF
TGCGCCAGCAGCCCCCAGAACTCTGGGGCCAACGTCCTGACTTTC
>TRBD1|TRBJ2-7|-|TRBV28
CASRGQGSYEQYF
TGTGCCAGCAGAGGACAGGGTTCCTACGAGCAGTACTTC
>-|TRBJ2-5|-|TRBV5-6
CASSFGGAETQYF
TGTGCCAGCAGCTTCGGGGGAGCGGAGACCCAGTACTTC
>TRBD2|TRBJ2-7|-|TRBV5-1
CASSMWSGAKSYEQYF
TGCGCCAGCAGCATGTGGAGCGGGGCCAAGTCCTACGAGCAGTACTTC
>TRBD1|TRBJ1-1|medium-sized|TRBV4-3
CASSQDRGQSNTEAFF
TGCGCCAGCAGCCAAGATAGGGGACAGAGTAACACTGAAGCTTTCTTT
>TRBD1|TRBJ1-1|few|TRBV9
CASSVGTGGGTEAFF
TGTGCCAGCAGCGTAGGGACAGGGGGGGGCACTGAAGCTTTCTTT
>TRBD2|TRBJ2-7|once|TRBV19
CASSIDLASGTYEQYF
TGTGCCAGTAGTATAGATCTAGCTAGCGGAACCTACGAGCAGTACTTC
>-|TRBJ2-7|-|TRBV5-1
CASSLGGTGRSSYEQYF
TGCGCCAGCAGCTTGGGGGGTACAGGGAGAAGCTCCTACGAGCAGTACTTC
>-|TRBJ1-2|-|TRBV7-2
CASSLGYGVDYGYTF
TGTGCCAGCAGCTTAGGGTACGGGGTGGACTATGGCTACACCTTC
>-|TRBJ2-7|few|TRBV6-1
CASSEFRAEQYF
TGTGCCAGCAGTGAATTCAGGGCCGAGCAGTACTTC
>-|TRBJ1-1|-|TRBV1
CTSSPGTEAFF
TGCACCAGCAGCCCGGGCACTGAAGCTTTCTTT
>TRBD2|TRBJ2-7|-|TRBV28
CASSFGGTPYEQYF
TGTGCCAGCAGTTTCGGGGGGACCCCCTACGAGCAGTACTTC
>TRBD1|TRBJ1-2|-|TRBV5-1
CASSHPTGEGGYTF
TGCGCCAGCAGCCATCCGACAGGGGAAGGTGGCTACACCTTC
>TRBD1|TRBJ1-4|-|TRBV5-4
CASSPGTENEKLFF
TGTGCCAGCAGCCCCGGGACAGAAAATGAAAAACTGTTTTTT
>-|TRBJ1-2|-|TRBV5-1
CASSLEGVRGYTF
TGCGCCAGCAGCTTGGAGGGAGTCAGAGGCTACACCTTC
>TRBD2|TRBJ2-4|-|TRBV9
CASSSDSGGGNIQYF
TGTGCCAGCAGCTCCGATAGTGGCGGGGGAAACATTCAGTACTTC
>TRBD1|TRBJ1-2|once|TRBV7-8
CASSLPRTGGDYGYTF
TGTGCCAGCAGCTTACCGCGGACAGGGGGAGACTATGGCTACACCTTC
>TRBD2|TRBJ2-5|few|TRBV5-1
CASSLGDYLGETQYF
TGCGCCAGCAGCTTGGGGGACTATCTGGGGGAGACCCAGTACTTC
>-|TRBJ1-2|-|TRBV9
CASSVRGSYGYTF
TGTGCCAGCAGCGTCAGGGGAAGCTATGGCTACACCTTC
>-|TRBJ2-3|-|TRBV4-3
CASSISRGTDTQYF
TGCGCCAGCAGCATAAGCCGCGGCACAGATACGCAGTATTTT
>TRBD1|TRBJ2-7|-|TRBV11-3
CASSLGQGAREQYF
TGTGCCAGCAGCTTAGGTCAGGGGGCAAGAGAGCAGTACTTC
>-|TRBJ2-2|-|TRBV5-5
CASSETTRTAGELFF
TGTGCCAGCAGCGAGACTACTAGAACGGCCGGGGAGCTGTTTTTT
>TRBD1|TRBJ2-3|-|TRBV10-3
CATRPGQGSDTQYF
TGTGCCACCCGGCCGGGACAGGGCTCAGATACGCAGTATTTT
>TRBD1|TRBJ1-3|few|TRBV7-4
CASRVTAGGPVGNTIYF
TGTGCCAGCAGAGTTACGGCAGGGGGGCCGGTAGGAAACACCATATATTTT
>-|TRBJ1-3|-|TRBV27
CASRMKGSGNTIYF
TGTGCCAGCAGGATGAAGGGGTCTGGAAACACCATATATTTT
>TRBD1|TRBJ2-7|-|TRBV19
CASSRDRVNEQYF
TGTGCCAGTAGTAGGGACAGGGTGAACGAGCAGTACTTC
>TRBD1|TRBJ1-2|-|TRBV4-1
CASSQDGQGNTNYGYTF
TGCGCCAGCAGCCAAGACGGACAGGGTAATACTAACTATGGCTACACCTTC
>-|TRBJ2-2|-|TRBV18
CASSREKQSTGELFF
TGTGCCAGCTCACGAGAAAAACAGAGCACCGGGGAGCTGTTTTTT
>-|TRBJ1-2|-|TRBV6-5
CASSLGSSYGYTF
TGTGCCAGCAGTTTGGGCAGCTCCTATGGCTACACCTTC
>-|TRBJ2-5|-|TRBV6-5
CASSSRLGRETQYF
TGTGCCAGCAGCAGTAGACTAGGGAGGGAGACCCAGTACTTC
>-|TRBJ2-4|few|TRBV21-1
CASSKGGGLAKNIQYF
TGTGCCAGCAGCAAAGGGGGAGGGCTAGCCAAAAACATTCAGTACTTC
>-|TRBJ1-2|-|TRBV27
CASSFSGGYGYTF
TGTGCCAGCAGTTTTAGCGGAGGCTATGGCTACACCTTC
>TRBD2|TRBJ2-3|-|TRBV11-2
CASLSGGYFTDTQYF
TGTGCCAGCCTTAGCGGGGGGTACTTCACAGATACGCAGTATTTT
>TRBD1|TRBJ2-7|-|TRBV27
CASSLSGTGYLEQYF
TGTGCCAGCAGTTTATCGGGGACAGGGTATCTCGAGCAGTACTTC
>-|TRBJ2-5|-|TRBV27
CASNMRAGGRETQYF
TGTGCCAGCAACATGAGGGCAGGAGGGCGAGAGACCCAGTACTTC
>TRBD2|TRBJ2-1|-|TRBV6-5
CASSTSGRHYNEQFF
TGTGCCAGCAGTACTAGCGGGAGACATTACAATGAGCAGTTCTTC
>-|TRBJ1-2|few|TRBV28
CASIDPDRFLEYTF
TGTGCCAGCATTGACCCGGACAGATTTTTGGAGTACACCTTC
>TRBD1|TRBJ1-2|-|TRBV7-2
CASSSTGQGFRYTF
TGTGCCAGCAGCAGCACGGGACAGGGCTTCAGGTACACCTTC
>TRBD2|TRBJ2-5|-|TRBV5-6
CASSRGTSRETQYF
TGTGCCAGCAGCCGCGGGACTAGTAGAGAGACCCAGTACTTC
>-|TRBJ2-3|-|TRBV5-4
CASSQIDTQYF
TGTGCCAGCAGCCAGATAGATACGCAGTATTTT
>TRBD2|TRBJ2-7|once|TRBV11-2
CASSIGTNTYEQYF
TGTGCCAGCAGCATCGGGACTAATACCTACGAGCAGTACTTC